These 18 T cell receptor beta chains share one sample of origin, sequenced in a study of blood T cell repertoires in COVID-19. The repertoire was sequenced with immunoSEQ multiplex PCR; TCRdb's copy has only in-frame clones and lacks some. The table has 43,000 or so clones, 83% seen once; the top ten hold approximately 7.4%. Material: peripheral blood. These TCRs come from a man aged 55 to 70 with active COVID-19.

The chain links TRBV19 to TRBJ2-3, with 9 bases matching TRBD2. The CDR3 contains 16 residues. Per the germline V gene, CDR1 is LNHDA and CDR2 is SQIVND (reference sequence). V trimming: 3 bases; J trimming: 8 bases; junction bases outside the gene matches: 12. CDR3 in amino acids: CASSIGPAGGQVTQYF. CDR3 DNA: TGTGCCAGTAGTATCGGTCCAGCGGGGGGTCAAGTTACGCAGTATTTT. Based on the CDR3 plus reference TRBV19 and TRBJ2-3, the full variable domain is DGGITQSPKYLFRKEGQNVTLSCEQNLNHDAMYWYRQDPGQGLRLIYYSQIVNDFQKGDIAEGYSVSREKKESFPLTVTSAQKNPTAFYLCASSIGPAGGQVTQYFGPGTRLTVL.

This chain links TRBV4-2 with TRBJ1-3; TRBD1 matches 10 bases. The CDR3 is 16 amino acids. Germline CDR1 LGHNA, CDR2 YNFKEQ. With V trimmed by 2 bases and J by 8 bases, 9 bases remained unmatched. The CDR3 DNA is TGTGCCAGCAGCCAAACCGCCGGGACAGGGGAGGACACCATATATTTT. Its protein is CASSQTAGTGEDTIYF.

CDR3 loop: CASSHENSDRGRKAFF. CDR3 coding DNA: TGTGCCAGCAGCCACGAAAACTCGGACAGGGGGCGTAAAGCTTTCTTT. V usage is TRBV3-1 (or the pseudogene TRBV3-2) and J usage is TRBJ1-1; TRBD1 matches 11 bases. J gave up 9 bases and V 3 bases, and 12 bases lay outside the gene matches. CDR1 is LGHDT and CDR2 is YNNKEL in the germline V gene (reference sequence). CDR3 size: 16 residues.

The chain recombines TRBV9 with TRBJ2-3; 9 bases match TRBD2. The CDR3 runs to 13 residues. Unmatched junction bases numbered 2, after V lost 0 bases and J lost 9 bases. The germline V gene has CDR1 SGDLS and CDR2 YYNGEE. The CDR3 DNA is TGTGCCAGCAGCGTAGAGGCGGGGGGGACGCAGTATTTT. Protein: CASSVEAGGTQYF.

The chain carries TRBV5-6 and TRBJ2-1; 7 nucleotides match TRBD2. The CDR3 is made up of 15 amino acids. The ends lost 3 bases at V and 7 bases at J; junction bases unmatched: 10. In germline, CDR1 is SGHDT, CDR2 YYEEEE. CDR3 protein: CASSSWTRVDNEQFF. The CDR3 region has the DNA TGTGCCAGCAGCTCCTGGACTAGAGTGGATAATGAGCAGTTCTTC.

This clone came up a few times. V gene TRBV10-3 combines with J gene TRBJ2-3; 9 bases fit TRBD1. This CDR3 spans 14 amino acids. V was pared by 7 bases and J by 5 bases, with 7 bases of the junction left unmatched. CDR1 and CDR2 (germline): ENHRY, SYGVKD. CDR3 bases: TGTGCCATCAAAGGGGACAGGGACAGAGATACGCAGTATTTT. Translating it yields CAIKGDRDRDTQYF.

The V call is TRBV7-9, the J call TRBJ2-3; 10 bases match TRBD2. The CDR3 runs 14 residues. CDR1 is SEHNR and CDR2 is FQNEAQ in the germline V gene (reference sequence). V dropped 7 bases and J dropped 6; count of bases not matched to a gene: 7. CDR3 residues: CASKKRGGSDTQYF. The CDR3 region has the DNA TGTGCCAGCAAAAAGCGGGGGGGCTCGGATACGCAGTATTTT.

The V gene is TRBV19, the J gene TRBJ2-3; TRBD1 is a possible D gene (6 bases). Between the trimmed V and J ends, which lost 7 bases and 4 bases, there was a span of 18 bases. Germline V gene data show CDR1 as LNHDA and CDR2 as SQIVND (reference sequence). This CDR3 region has 15 residues. CDR3 residues: CASTPRAGASDTQYF. The CDR3 coding sequence is TGTGCCAGTACCCCAAGGGCAGGGGCCTCAGATACGCAGTATTTT. The variable domain in full, with the rest retrieved from reference TRBV19 and TRBJ2-3, is DGGITQSPKYLFRKEGQNVTLSCEQNLNHDAMYWYRQDPGQGLRLIYYSQIVNDFQKGDIAEGYSVSREKKESFPLTVTSAQKNPTAFYLCASTPRAGASDTQYFGPGTRLTVL.

This sequence joins TRBV12-3 or TRBV12-4 and TRBJ2-7, with unresolved D. The CDR3 consists of 13 residues. V was cut by 6 bases and J by 4 bases, with 13 bases left in between. The CDR3 DNA is TGTGCCAGCAGCCTGAGTTCGAGGTACGAGCAGTACTTC. It encodes CASSLSSRYEQYF.

The V gene is TRBV28, the J gene TRBJ2-4; weak D call: TRBD1 (7 bases). This CDR3 has 14 amino acids. Trimming took 7 bases from V and 9 from J, leaving 19 bases between them. The germline V gene has CDR1 MDHEN and CDR2 SYDVKM. The CDR3 here is CASTDADRRGIQYF. In DNA form, the CDR3 reads TGTGCCAGCACCGACGCGGACAGGCGGGGCATTCAGTACTTC.

This clone was detected once. V usage is TRBV5-8 and J usage is TRBJ1-3; D uncertain. Germline loops: CDR1 SGHTS, CDR2 YDEGEE. This CDR3 spans 14 amino acids. V shed 0 bases and J shed 0 bases, with 4 bases lying between them. CDR3 bases: TGTGCCAGCAGCTTGGGGAGCTCTGGAAACACCATATATTTT. Its translation is CASSLGSSGNTIYF.

V gene TRBV7-2 combines with J gene TRBJ1-2, with TRBD1 as a possible D gene (5 bases). The CDR3 runs 14 residues. Germline V gene data show CDR1 as SGHTA and CDR2 as FQGNSA. The V end was cut by 6 bases, the J end by 3 bases, with 14 bases between. CDR3 residues: CASSPKGGDYGYTF. The CDR3 DNA is TGTGCCAGCAGTCCTAAAGGAGGGGACTATGGCTACACCTTC.

The V gene is TRBV28, the J gene TRBJ1-4; TRBD1 aligns across 7 bases. Per the germline V gene, CDR1 is MDHEN and CDR2 is SYDVKM. The CDR3 extends over 14 amino acids. Trimming at V came to 5 bases and at J to 8 bases, leaving 8 bases not matched to a gene. The DNA of the CDR3 is TGTGCCAGCAGTGACAGGGTCACGAGAGAAAAACTGTTTTTT. This codes for CASSDRVTREKLFF.

The rearrangement links TRBV29-1 to TRBJ2-5; TRBD2 agrees at 8 bases. V lost 4 bases, J lost 7 bases, and 8 bases stayed unmatched. This CDR3 comprises 13 residues. Looked up from germline, CDR1 is SQVTM and CDR2 is ANQGSEA. CDR3 in amino acids: CSVGVSGGWTQYF. CDR3 nucleotides: TGCAGCGTTGGCGTCAGCGGGGGATGGACCCAGTACTTC.

The chain employs TRBV5-8 and TRBJ1-5; TRBD1 matches at 7 bases. The germline CDR1 and CDR2 sequences are SGHTS and YDEGEE. The CDR3 loop spans 20 amino acids. V trimming: 2 bases; J trimming: 6 bases; junction bases outside the gene matches: 23. The CDR3 loop is CASSFFRSDPRDRVGQPQHF. The CDR3 coding sequence is TGTGCCAGCAGCTTTTTTCGTTCGGACCCCCGGGACAGAGTAGGTCAGCCCCAGCATTTT.

On this clone: Germline and junction disagree at one end, which may indicate a read error. The chain carries TRBV7-7 and TRBJ2-3; weak D call: TRBD1 (6 bases). CDR3 size: 16 residues. Germline loops: CDR1 SSHAT, CDR2 FNYEAQ (reference sequence). The CDR3, as DNA: TGTGCTAGCAGCTTAACGTCAGGGGCGAGCACAGATACGCAGTATTTT. It is translated as CASSLTSGASTDTQYF.

The rearrangement joins TRBV21-1 to TRBJ1-1; the table's TRBD1 call for D was not verified on the DNA. TRBV21-1 is reported as a pseudogene. CDR3 size: 16 residues. Here the CDR3 reads CASSKSDDRDMTEAFF. The CDR3 DNA reads TGTGCCAGCAGCAAGAGTGACGACAGGGATATGACTGAAGCTTTCTTT.

This chain joins TRBV23-1 and TRBJ2-2; D might be TRBD2 (6 bases). TRBV23-1 is annotated as an ORF whose role is uncertain. Deletions cut 11 bases from V and 0 bases from J, with 25 bases between. The CDR3 has 18 residues. CDR3 bases: TGCGCCGAGGGGCGGGACCAGGGCGTAAGTTCGAACACCGGGGAGCTGTTTTTT. Translated: CAEGRDQGVSSNTGELFF.